These 9 T cell receptor beta chains were all obtained from the same sample, sequenced in a study of shared clonotypes between healthy human individuals. Only in-frame clones appear in the TCRdb table, and some are missing; sequencing was by immunoSEQ multiplex PCR. Of about a million clones detected, approximately 75% appear once; the ten largest clones hold roughly 0.82%. The specimen was memory CD4+ T cells from PBMCs. The subset denotes: CD45RA-negative fraction. These receptors were obtained from a young man in good health. Some clones in this sample may be carry-over from other donors' samples.

This clone was observed once. Other DNA variants within this sample encode the same CDR3. The chain joins TRBV29-1 to TRBJ1-1; D perhaps matches TRBD1 (6 bases). The CDR3 is made up of 13 amino acids. The V end was cut by 4 bases, the J end by 2 bases, with 11 bases between. In germline, CDR1 is SQVTM, CDR2 ANQGSEA. The CDR3 loop reads CSVATGRNTEAFF. CDR3 nucleotides: TGCAGCGTTGCTACAGGGCGTAACACTGAAGCTTTCTTT.

The V and J genes are TRBV28 and TRBJ1-5, with no clear D. Germline loops: CDR1 MDHEN, CDR2 SYDVKM. Trimming took off 5 bases at V and 3 bases at J, with 14 bases between the two ends. The CDR3 is 15 amino acids. CDR3 sequence: CASSMGLYINQPQHF. The CDR3 DNA reads TGTGCCAGCAGTATGGGCCTATACATCAATCAGCCCCAGCATTTT.

CDR3 region: CASSWESYTQYF. The CDR3 bases are TGTGCCAGCAGCTGGGAATCTTATACGCAGTATTTT. This chain uses TRBV7-2 with TRBJ2-3; no definite D call. This CDR3 is built from 12 residues. V lost 4 bases to trimming and J lost 7 bases, with 9 bases between them. Germline assignment: CDR1 SGHTA and CDR2 FQGNSA.

The chain uses TRBV27 and TRBJ1-4; possible D gene TRBD1, 5 bases. V was pared by 0 bases and J by 5 bases, with 7 bases between. Germline assignment: CDR1 MNHEY and CDR2 SMNVEV (reference sequence). The CDR3 covers 14 residues. CDR3 in amino acids: CASSLSPGNEKLFF. CDR3 nucleotide sequence: TGTGCCAGCAGTTTATCTCCAGGGAATGAAAAACTGTTTTTT.

This sequence joins TRBV19 and TRBJ1-5; 9 bases align to TRBD1. Germline V gene data show CDR1 as LNHDA and CDR2 as SQIVND (reference sequence). The CDR3 contains 16 residues. The V and J ends lost 5 bases and 6 bases, in that order; junction bases with no gene match: 11. CDR3 protein: CASSPTDRGFGQPQHF. In nucleotides, the CDR3 is TGTGCCAGTAGTCCCACAGACAGGGGGTTTGGTCAGCCCCAGCATTTT.

The chain employs TRBV6-5 and TRBJ1-2, with D possibly matching TRBD1 (5 bases). The CDR3 covers 15 residues. V lost 5 bases and J lost 5, with 18 bases in between. Germline CDR1 and CDR2: MNHEY and SVGAGI. The CDR3: CASSPQAFYGYGYTF. Here the CDR3 DNA reads TGTGCCAGCAGTCCACAGGCATTTTACGGATATGGCTACACCTTC.

The chain couples TRBV6-1 to TRBJ1-2, with 10 nucleotides matching TRBD1. Trimming removed 5 bases from V and 5 bases from J; junction bases left unmatched: 2. The germline gives CDR1 MNHNS, CDR2 SASEGT. The CDR3 runs to 13 residues. CDR3 DNA: TGTGCCAGCAGTCGGGACAGGGGATATGGCTACACCTTC. It is translated as CASSRDRGYGYTF.

The chain recombines TRBV28 with TRBJ2-7, with 8 bases lining up with TRBD2. Germline trimming cut 2 bases from V and 3 bases from J; bases unmatched to any gene: 18. The length of the CDR3 is 19 residues. CDR1 is MDHEN and CDR2 is SYDVKM in the germline V gene. CDR3 sequence reads: CASSLIRVGRASSVYEQYF. CDR3 bases: TGTGCCAGCAGTTTAATTCGGGTCGGGAGGGCCTCGTCCGTCTACGAGCAGTACTTC.

This clone appeared once. This rearrangement joins TRBV5-1 to TRBJ2-1, with 10 bases identical to TRBD2. V lost 3 bases, J lost 5 bases, and 11 bases stayed unmatched. The CDR3 has 17 amino acids. From germline, CDR1 is SGHRS and CDR2 YFSETQ. The CDR3, as DNA: TGCGCCAGCAGCTCAGGGTCTGGACTAGCGGAACACAATGAGCAGTTCTTC. Protein: CASSSGSGLAEHNEQFF.